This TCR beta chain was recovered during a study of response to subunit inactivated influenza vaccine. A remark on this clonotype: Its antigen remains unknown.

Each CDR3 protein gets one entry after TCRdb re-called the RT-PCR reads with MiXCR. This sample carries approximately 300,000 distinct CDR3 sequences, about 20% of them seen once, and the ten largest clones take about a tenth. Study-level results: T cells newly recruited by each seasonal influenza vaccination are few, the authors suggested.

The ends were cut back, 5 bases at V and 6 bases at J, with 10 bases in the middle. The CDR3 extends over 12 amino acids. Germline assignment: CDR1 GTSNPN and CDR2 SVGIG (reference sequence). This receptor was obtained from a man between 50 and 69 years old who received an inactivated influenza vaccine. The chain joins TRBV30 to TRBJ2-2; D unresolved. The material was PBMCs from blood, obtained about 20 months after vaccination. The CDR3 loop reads CAWASRAGELFF. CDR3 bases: TGTGCCTGGGCCTCTAGGGCCGGGGAGCTGTTTTTT.